This entry lists 6 T cell receptor beta chains sequenced from one sample in a study of blood T cell repertoires in COVID-19. Profiling relied on immunoSEQ multiplex PCR, and the TCRdb table lists in-frame clones only, not all of them. Of around 140,000 clones detected, less than 80% appear once; the ten largest clones hold 4.5% to 5%. Material for sequencing was peripheral blood. These receptors all come from a woman older than 75 with active or convalescent COVID-19.

The V and J genes are TRBV7-2 and TRBJ1-1; tentatively, D is TRBD1 (6 bases). The CDR3 runs to 12 residues. V was cut by 5 bases and J by 9 bases, with 13 bases left in between. Germline CDR1 SGHTA, CDR2 FQGNSA. In DNA form, the CDR3 reads TGTGCCAGCAGCACAGGGTTTACCAAAGCTTTCTTT. It codes for CASSTGFTKAFF. The full variable domain, completed using reference TRBV7-2 and TRBJ1-1, is GAGVSQSPSNKVTEKGKDVELRCDPISGHTALYWYRQSLGQGLEFLIYFQGNSAPDKSGLPSDRFSAERTGGSVSTLTIQRTQQEDSAVYLCASSTGFTKAFFGQGTRLTVV.

This chain connects TRBV9 to TRBJ2-7; maybe TRBD1 (5 bases). Trimming removed 3 bases at V and 3 bases at J, with 19 bases between. The length of the CDR3 is 16 residues. Per the germline V gene, CDR1 is SGDLS and CDR2 is YYNGEE. In DNA, the CDR3 is TGTGCCAGCAGCGCCCGATTCGACAGTGAGTACTACGAGCAGTACTTC. It is translated as CASSARFDSEYYEQYF. Full variable domain (rest looked up from reference TRBV9 and TRBJ2-7): DSGVTQTPKHLITATGQRVTLRCSPRSGDLSVYWYQQSLDQGLQFLIQYYNGEERAKGNILERFSAQQFPDLHSELNLSSLELGDSALYFCASSARFDSEYYEQYFGPGTRLTVT.

This clone was recorded a few times. This chain connects TRBV6-6 to TRBJ1-5; no clear D gene. Germline V gene data show CDR1 as MNHNY and CDR2 as SVGAGI (reference sequence). This CDR3 region has 13 residues. Trimming took off 7 bases at V and 9 bases at J, with 16 bases between the two ends. The CDR3 DNA sequence: TGTGCCAGCACCAACCTCGGTTCATGGCCCCAGCATTTT. This sequence encodes CASTNLGSWPQHF.

The V and J genes are TRBV19 and TRBJ1-2; D gene uncertain. The germline V gene has CDR1 LNHDA and CDR2 SQIVND (reference sequence). V gave up 7 bases and J gave up 0 bases, with 15 bases separating them. CDR3 length equals 15 residues. The CDR3 sequence: CASTREGEANYGYTF. Here the CDR3 DNA reads TGTGCCAGTACCCGGGAGGGCGAAGCTAACTATGGCTACACCTTC.

The chain uses TRBV2 and TRBJ2-7, with 7 positions matching TRBD2. Germline V lookup: CDR1 SNHLY, CDR2 FYNNEI. J lost 2 bases, V lost 6 bases, and 4 bases had no gene match. The length of the CDR3 is 13 residues. CDR3 coding DNA: TGTGCCAGCAGGAGCGGGGTTCCCTACGAGCAGTACTTC. Its protein is CASRSGVPYEQYF.

The chain recombines TRBV5-1 with TRBJ2-3; 15 nucleotides align to TRBD2. Germline V gene lookup returns CDR1 SGHRS and CDR2 YFSETQ. Losses at the gene ends were 4 bases for V and 8 bases for J; bases not matched to a gene: 14. The CDR3 is made up of 18 amino acids. The DNA for the CDR3 is TGCGCCAGCAGCACACACCCCGGGACTAGCGGGGGGCGGGGTACGCAGTATTTT. Translating gives CASSTHPGTSGGRGTQYF.